This TCR beta chain originates from a study of cytomegalovirus exposure and HLA in healthy donors. Study-wide findings and caveats: As was reported, the HLA-A and HLA-B alleles of most subjects were accurately predicted from TCR beta sequences. With DRB1 most and HLA-C fewest, TCR association rates differed between HLA loci in a later analysis.

The PCR had 60 Vbeta and 13 Jbeta primers. Sequenced by immunoSEQ multiplex PCR; TCRdb stores in-frame clones only, minus some. The table lists about 150,000 clones. Points on this clone: Its antigen is not identified.

Among the donors, all were healthy bone marrow donors. The germline gives CDR1 MNHNY, CDR2 SVGAGI (reference sequence). The V gene end was trimmed by 6 bases and the J gene end by 3 bases; junction bases not matched to a gene: 7. The CDR3 is 15 residues long. Sequenced: PBMCs. The chain recombines TRBV6-6 with TRBJ2-3; TRBD1 aligns across 9 bases. This TCR derives from a woman aged 45 to 65 in good health and CMV-seronegative. Written as DNA, the CDR3 is TGTGCCAGCAGGAACCTCGGACAGGGGACAGATACGCAGTATTTT. Its translation is CASRNLGQGTDTQYF.